This section outlines one TCR beta chain sequence together with its context. The target antigen is unknown. At one end the junction does not follow the germline gene, possibly because of a read error. These data are taken from a study of T cell responses to AZD1222 COVID-19 vaccine. TCRdb's copy holds only in-frame clones and misses some; the assay was immunoSEQ multiplex PCR. The sample comprises some 120,000 clones, roughly four fifths of which are singletons, and roughly 9% rests with the top ten. Germline V gene lookup returns CDR1 SGHVS and CDR2 FNYEAQ. This CDR3 is built from 16 residues. General study findings and limits: The donor cohort was predominantly white British with a female majority, and clonal diversity may have been underestimated.

This receptor was identified in an adult in good health. Sequencing was performed on peripheral blood, taken on day 0 of AZD1222 vaccination. The chain couples TRBV7-6 to TRBJ1-1; 7 bases match TRBD1. CDR3 coding DNA: TGTGCCAGCAGCTTAGGAAGGGGGCTTGGGAACACTGAAACTTTCTTT. The encoded protein is CASSLGRGLGNTETFF. Full variable domain (missing parts from reference TRBV7-6 and TRBJ1-1): GAGVSQSPRYKVTKRGQDVALRCDPISGHVSLYWYRQALGQGPEFLTYFNYEAQQDKSGLPNDRFSAERPEGSISTLTIQRTEQRDSAMYRCASSLGRGLGNTETFFGQGTRLTVV.